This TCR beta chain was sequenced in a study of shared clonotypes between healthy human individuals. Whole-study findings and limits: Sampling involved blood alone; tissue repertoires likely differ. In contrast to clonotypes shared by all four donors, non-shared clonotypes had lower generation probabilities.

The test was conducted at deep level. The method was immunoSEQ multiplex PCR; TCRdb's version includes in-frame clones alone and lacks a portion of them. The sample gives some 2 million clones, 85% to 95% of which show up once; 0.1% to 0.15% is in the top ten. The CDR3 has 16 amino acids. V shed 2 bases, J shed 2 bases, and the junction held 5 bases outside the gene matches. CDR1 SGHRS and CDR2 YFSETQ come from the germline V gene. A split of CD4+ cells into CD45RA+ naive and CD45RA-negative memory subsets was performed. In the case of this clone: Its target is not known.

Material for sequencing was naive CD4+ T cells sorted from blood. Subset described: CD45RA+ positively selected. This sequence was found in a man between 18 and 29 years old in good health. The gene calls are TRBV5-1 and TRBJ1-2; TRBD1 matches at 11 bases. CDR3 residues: CASSLGQGALNYGYTF. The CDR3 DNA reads TGCGCCAGCAGCTTAGGACAGGGGGCATTGAACTATGGCTACACCTTC.